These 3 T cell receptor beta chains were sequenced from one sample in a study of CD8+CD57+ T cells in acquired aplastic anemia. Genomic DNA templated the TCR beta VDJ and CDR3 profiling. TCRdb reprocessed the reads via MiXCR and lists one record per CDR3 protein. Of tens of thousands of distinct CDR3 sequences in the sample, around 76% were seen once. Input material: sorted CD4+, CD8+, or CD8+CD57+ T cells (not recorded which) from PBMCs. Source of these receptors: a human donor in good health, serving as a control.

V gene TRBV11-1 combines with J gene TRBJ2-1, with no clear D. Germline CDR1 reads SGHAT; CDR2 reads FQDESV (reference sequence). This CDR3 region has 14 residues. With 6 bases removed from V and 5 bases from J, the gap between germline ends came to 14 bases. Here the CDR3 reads CASSPYRRDNEQFF. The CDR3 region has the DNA TGTGCCAGCAGTCCCTACCGCCGGGACAATGAGCAGTTCTTC.

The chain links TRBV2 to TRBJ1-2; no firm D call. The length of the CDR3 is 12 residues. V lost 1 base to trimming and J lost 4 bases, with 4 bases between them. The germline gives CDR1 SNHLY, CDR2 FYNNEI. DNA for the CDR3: TGTGCCAGCAGTGAAGACAGCTATGGCTACACCTTC. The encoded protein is CASSEDSYGYTF.

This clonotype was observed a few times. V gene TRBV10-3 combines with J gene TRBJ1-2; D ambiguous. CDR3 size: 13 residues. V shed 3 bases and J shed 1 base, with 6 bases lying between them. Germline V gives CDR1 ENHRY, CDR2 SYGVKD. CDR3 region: CAISDNNNYGYTF. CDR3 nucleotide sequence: TGTGCCATCAGTGATAACAATAACTATGGCTACACCTTC.